Below, one T cell receptor (beta chain) is given with its context. This specimen comes from a study of blood T cell repertoires in COVID-19. Overall study: T cells, B-cell-depleted T cells, or PBMCs provided the cDNA or gDNA that served as material.

Across 20 to 25 US areas, participants ranged in age from 18 to 89 years. Cohorts were assigned according to the clinical history that participants reported. Measured with immunoSEQ multiplex PCR; TCRdb has only the in-frame clones, and not every one. The profile shows 200,000 or so clones, around 90% of them singletons. Sequencing used PBMCs or T cells enriched from blood (not recorded which). This TCR came from a man under 40 in a cohort exposed to, infected with or recovered from COVID-19 (not recorded which).

The CDR3 DNA reads as TGTGCCAGCAGTGGGGGGGGGACACCCAAAGCGGGAGCCGAGCAGTACTTC. Its translation is CASSGGGTPKAGAEQYF. The chain joins TRBV25-1 to TRBJ2-7; 8 positions match TRBD2. Per the germline V gene, CDR1 is MGHDK and CDR2 is SYGVNS. The length of the CDR3 is 17 residues. The V segment lost 4 bases and the J segment 6 bases; nucleotides outside the gene matches: 17.